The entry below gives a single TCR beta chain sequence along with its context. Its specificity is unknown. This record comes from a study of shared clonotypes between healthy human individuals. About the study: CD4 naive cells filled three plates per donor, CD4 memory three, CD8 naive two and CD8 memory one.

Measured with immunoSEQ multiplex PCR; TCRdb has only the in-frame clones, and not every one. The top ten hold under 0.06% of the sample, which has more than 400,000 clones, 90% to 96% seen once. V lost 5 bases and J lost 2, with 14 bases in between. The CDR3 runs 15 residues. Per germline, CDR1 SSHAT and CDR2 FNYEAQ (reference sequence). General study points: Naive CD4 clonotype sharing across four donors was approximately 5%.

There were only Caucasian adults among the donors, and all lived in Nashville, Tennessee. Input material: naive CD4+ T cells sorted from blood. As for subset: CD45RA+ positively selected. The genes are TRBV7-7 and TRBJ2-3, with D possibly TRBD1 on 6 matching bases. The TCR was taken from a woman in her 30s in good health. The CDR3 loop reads CASSRTGIPTDTQYF. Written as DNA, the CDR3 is TGTGCCAGCAGCAGAACAGGGATCCCCACAGATACGCAGTATTTT.